Listed here are 10 T cell receptor beta chains from one sample, sequenced in a study of blood T cells in healthy people across ages (dated by TCRdb to the mid-2010s). Receptor libraries were prepared by 5' RACE. TCRdb shows the sequencer as Illumina HiSeq 2500. A second about 7 to 11 cycle PCR used a sample-barcoded 5' primer and a J-beta primer mix. TCRdb itself trimmed the public reads at Q25 with fastp, ran MiXCR and retained productive beta chains. Each entry is one CDR3 protein sequence, shown with its most common DNA and genes. This sample holds about 970,000 distinct CDR3 sequences; just over 50% were observed only once. Roughly a fifth of the sample belongs to the ten largest clones. The sequenced material came from blood. These receptors were obtained from a woman between 55 and 75 years old in good health.

The rearrangement joins TRBV27 to TRBJ2-1, with TRBD1 as a possible D gene (6 bases). CDR3 length: 15 residues. Germline V gene lookup returns CDR1 MNHEY and CDR2 SMNVEV (reference sequence). The V end lost 5 bases, the J end lost 4 bases, and 15 bases lay between the germline ends. The CDR3 sequence: CASSGNRDVYNEQFF. The CDR3 DNA follows: TGTGCCAGCAGTGGAAACAGGGATGTGTACAATGAGCAGTTCTTC.

The rearrangement joins TRBV18 to TRBJ2-5; 12 bases line up with TRBD2. The J call may not be correct, given that the DNA end is closer to TRBJ2-7. Germline V gives CDR1 KGHSH, CDR2 LQKENI. The CDR3 spans 16 residues. The CDR3 DNA follows: TGTGCCAGCTCACCAAAATCTAGCGGGAGGGCATACGAGCAGTACTTC. Amino acids: CASSPKSSGRAYEQYF.

Only a few counts were recorded for this clonotype. The rearrangement joins TRBV7-9 to TRBJ2-1, with 10 bases identical to TRBD1. Per germline, CDR1 SEHNR and CDR2 FQNEAQ (reference sequence). This CDR3 has 14 amino acids. The ends lost 3 bases at V and 5 bases at J; junction bases unmatched: 1. The CDR3 bases are TGTGCCAGCAGCTTCGGGACAGGGGACAATGAGCAGTTCTTC. It encodes CASSFGTGDNEQFF. The whole variable domain, remainder taken from reference TRBV7-9 and TRBJ2-1, is DTGVSQNPRHKITKRGQNVTFRCDPISEHNRLYWYRQTLGQGPEFLTYFQNEAQLEKSRLLSDRFSAERPKGSFSTLEIQRTEQGDSAMYLCASSFGTGDNEQFFGPGTRLTVL.

The chain combines TRBV7-8 with TRBJ1-5; D gene ambiguous. The CDR3 spans 13 residues. The V gene's germline CDR1 is SGHVS and CDR2 FQNEAQ. V was cut by 1 base and J by 6 bases, with 7 bases left in between. The CDR3 reads CASSLDWVQPQHF. The CDR3 nucleotides are TGTGCCAGCAGCTTAGATTGGGTTCAGCCCCAGCATTTT.

This clonotype was seen a handful of times. The chain joins TRBV5-5 to TRBJ1-1; D ambiguous. Germline assignment: CDR1 SGHKS and CDR2 YYEKEE (reference sequence). The V end lost 4 bases, the J end lost 1 base, and 11 bases lay between the germline ends. The length of the CDR3 is 14 residues. The CDR3 loop reads CASSLSTANTEAFF. The DNA of the CDR3 is TGTGCCAGCAGCCTAAGTACAGCGAACACTGAAGCTTTCTTT.

This clonotype was found a few times. The chain carries TRBV7-9 and TRBJ1-1; TRBD1 is a possible D gene (6 bases). V was clipped by 4 bases and J by 6 bases, with 9 bases between them. This CDR3 comprises 12 residues. Looked up from germline, CDR1 is SEHNR and CDR2 is FQNEAQ (reference sequence). CDR3 nucleotides: TGTGCCAGCAGCTATTGGACAGCTGAAGCTTTCTTT. It is translated as CASSYWTAEAFF.

This chain links TRBV9 with TRBJ2-6, with 7 bases that match TRBD1. The CDR3 is 15 residues long. Germline trimming cut 3 bases from V and 2 bases from J; bases unmatched to any gene: 2. Germline V gene data show CDR1 as SGDLS and CDR2 as YYNGEE. The chain's CDR3 is CASSAQGAGANVLTF. DNA for the CDR3: TGTGCCAGCAGCGCCCAGGGGGCTGGGGCCAACGTCCTGACTTTC.

V gene TRBV20-1 combines with J gene TRBJ2-7; TRBD1 matches at 8 bases. After removal of 6 bases from V and 6 bases from J, the junction contained 13 bases not matched to a gene. This CDR3 is 14 amino acids long. The germline gives CDR1 DFQATT, CDR2 SNEGSKA (reference sequence). The CDR3 sequence: CSAGSGQALSEQYF. In DNA, the CDR3 is TGCAGTGCAGGCTCGGGACAGGCGTTATCCGAGCAGTACTTC.

The J gene is TRBJ2-3, the V gene TRBV12-3 or TRBV12-4; TRBD2 might be the D (6 bases). The V end was cut by 4 bases, the J end by 0 bases, with 11 bases between. The CDR3 covers 15 residues. CDR3: CASSSVADSTDTQYF. Written as DNA, the CDR3 is TGTGCCAGCAGTTCGGTAGCGGATAGCACAGATACGCAGTATTTT.

There are a few counts of this clonotype. V is TRBV7-9 and J is TRBJ2-1; 9 nucleotides match TRBD2. Germline V CDR1 and CDR2: SEHNR, FQNEAQ (reference sequence). The CDR3 has 14 residues. The trim removed 2 bases at V and 6 bases at J, leaving 2 bases unmatched. The CDR3 is CASSLMTSGNEQFF. The CDR3 DNA is TGTGCCAGCAGCTTAATGACTAGCGGCAATGAGCAGTTCTTC.